These T cell receptor beta chains were read from a single sample in a study of siplizumab effects on memory and regulatory T cells. This table comes from immunoSEQ multiplex PCR, and its TCRdb copy is limited to in-frame clones, with some not included. The top ten hold approximately 0.73% of the sample, which has approximately 120,000 clones, about 90% seen once. Sequenced input: Tregs sorted from blood. Receptors were obtained from a human donor in good health. The conserved cysteine and the conserved F or W are not part of the CDR3 here.

v_gene	CDR3aa
TRBV19	ASARRNWYRKF
TRBV6-5	ASTRGQNNEQF
TRBV5-1	ASSSRTGLAANTGELF
TRBV5-4	ASSLGGGSPLH
TRBV6-5	ASSQGTGELF
TRBV7-2	ASSLVGSIYEQY
TRBV2	ASTSSTGGGETQY
TRBV6-5	ASSARMTEAF
TRBV11-3	ASSLGIGGRNTEAF
TRBV5-6	ASSLGLAGGSGEQF
TRBV2	ASHGRDNSPLH
TRBV6-6	ASTANYGYT
TRBV27	ASSPGPGVKRNTEAF
TRBV7-2	ASSLVGLAGAWDTQY
TRBV6-6	ASSGRQGREQY
TRBV5-1	ASSTRDRGRGGYT
TRBV29-1	SVRQGTNTGELF
TRBV19	ASSTGGGVALH
TRBV7-2	ASSPMTSAYGYT
TRBV7-9	ASSLLNTEAF
TRBV7-9	ASSWDGWGEQY
TRBV6-5	ASTGTTYEQY
TRBV18	ASSPGMNTGELF
TRBV5-1	ASSLRLGEPDLNNSPLH
TRBV4-1	ASSQVDLSYNEQF
TRBV27	ASSLEGGYYTGELF
TRBV6-1	ASRDTGVETQY
TRBV2	ASSEVGQNTEAF